A selection of T cell receptor beta chains follows, all from one sample in a study of regulatory T cells in long-lasting Graves disease. TCRdb re-analysed the multiplex PCR reads in MiXCR, keeping a single row per CDR3 protein. The repertoire consists of about 290,000 distinct CDR3 sequences, with around 23% occurring once and the leading ten covering roughly three fifths. Sequencing was performed on peripheral blood mononuclear cells (PBMCs), taken when the disease was refractory, from a patient treated with antithyroid drugs. Every receptor here comes from a female donor with Graves disease. The CDR3 runs from the conserved cysteine through the conserved F or W. The D gene is left open where the match is weak. Clone size is not always given. Where it is, it says once, few, many or a class for expanded clones.

d_call: NA
v_call: TRBV28
j_call: TRBJ1-2
clone_size: many
cdr3_nt: TGTGCCAGCAGGCATCCATATGGCTACACCTTC
cdr3_aa: CASRHPYGYTF

d_call: TRBD2
v_call: TRBV20-1
j_call: TRBJ2-7
clone_size: few
cdr3_nt: TGCAGTGCCACCCTTCGGAGGGCTAGCGGAGACTACGAGCAGTACTTC
cdr3_aa: CSATLRRASGDYEQYF

d_call: NA
v_call: TRBV15
j_call: TRBJ1-1
clone_size: NA
cdr3_nt: TGTGCCACCAGCAGACCTACAGGGACCACTGAAGCTTTCTTT
cdr3_aa: CATSRPTGTTEAFF

d_call: TRBD1
v_call: TRBV5-5
j_call: TRBJ2-7
clone_size: many
cdr3_nt: TGTGCCAGCAGCTTTTCTGACAGGGTAGACTACGAGCAGTACTTC
cdr3_aa: CASSFSDRVDYEQYF

d_call: NA
v_call: TRBV6-1
j_call: TRBJ2-1
clone_size: NA
cdr3_nt: TGTGCCAGCAGCCCCAATGGGGCAGCTACCTACAATGAGCAGTTCTTC
cdr3_aa: CASSPNGAATYNEQFF

d_call: NA
v_call: TRBV28
j_call: TRBJ1-2
clone_size: many
cdr3_nt: TGTGCCAGCTTAGAATCTAACTATGGCTACACCTTC
cdr3_aa: CASLESNYGYTF

d_call: TRBD2
v_call: TRBV24-1
j_call: TRBJ2-3
clone_size: many
cdr3_nt: TGTGCCACCAGTGATTTGGTGGCGGGAGCTCACACAGATACGCAGTATTTT
cdr3_aa: CATSDLVAGAHTDTQYF

d_call: NA
v_call: TRBV6-4
j_call: TRBJ2-5
clone_size: many
cdr3_nt: TGTGCCAGCAGTGACAGGGGTGCGGAGACCCAGTACTTC
cdr3_aa: CASSDRGAETQYF

d_call: NA
v_call: TRBV5-6
j_call: TRBJ1-5
clone_size: NA
cdr3_nt: TGTGCCAGCAGCCCCTGGGGGAGATATAGCAATCAGCCCCAGCATTTT
cdr3_aa: CASSPWGRYSNQPQHF

d_call: TRBD2
v_call: TRBV11-2
j_call: TRBJ2-5
clone_size: many
cdr3_nt: TGTGCCAGCAGCTCCAGTAGCGGGAGAGAGACCCAGTACTTC
cdr3_aa: CASSSSSGRETQYF

d_call: NA
v_call: TRBV20-1
j_call: TRBJ2-7
clone_size: few
cdr3_nt: TGCAGTTATGTATGGACGGGCGAGCAGTACTTC
cdr3_aa: CSYVWTGEQYF

d_call: NA
v_call: TRBV6-1
j_call: TRBJ2-7
clone_size: many
cdr3_nt: TGTGCCAGCAGCGAAACTCCGGGAACCTACGAGCAGTACTTC
cdr3_aa: CASSETPGTYEQYF

d_call: TRBD1
v_call: TRBV4-1
j_call: TRBJ2-5
clone_size: NA
cdr3_nt: TGCGCCAGCAGCCACGGGGACAGGACACAAGAGACCAAGTACTTC
cdr3_aa: CASSHGDRTQETKYF

d_call: NA
v_call: TRBV4-1
j_call: TRBJ1-2
clone_size: NA
cdr3_nt: TGCGCCAGCAGCCAAGTTCCCAGTCTTGAGGGTGGCTACACCTTC
cdr3_aa: CASSQVPSLEGGYTF

d_call: NA
v_call: TRBV20-1
j_call: TRBJ2-5
clone_size: few
cdr3_nt: TGCAGTGCTAGAGCCGGTGAGGAGACCCAGTACTTC
cdr3_aa: CSARAGEETQYF

d_call: NA
v_call: TRBV18
j_call: TRBJ2-1
clone_size: NA
cdr3_nt: NA
cdr3_aa: CASSPFGEGQFF

d_call: NA
v_call: TRBV6-1
j_call: TRBJ2-3
clone_size: NA
cdr3_nt: TGTGCCAGCAGAACCTTAGCCACAGATACGCAGTATTTT
cdr3_aa: CASRTLATDTQYF

d_call: TRBD1
v_call: TRBV2
j_call: TRBJ1-1
clone_size: few
cdr3_nt: TGTGCCAGCAAGACAGGGCCTAAGAAGGCTTTCTTT
cdr3_aa: CASKTGPKKAFF

d_call: NA
v_call: TRBV20-1
j_call: TRBJ2-3
clone_size: NA
cdr3_nt: TGCAGTGCTAGCCCACCCACTTCCACAGATACGCAGTATTTT
cdr3_aa: CSASPPTSTDTQYF

d_call: NA
v_call: TRBV15
j_call: TRBJ2-7
clone_size: many
cdr3_nt: TGTGCCATTACGCGCCAAGGGGTCTCCTACGAGCAGTACTTC
cdr3_aa: CAITRQGVSYEQYF

d_call: TRBD2
v_call: TRBV20-1
j_call: TRBJ2-7
clone_size: few
cdr3_nt: TGCAGTGCTAGAGATTGGGGCCTGGGGACTAGCTACGAGCAGTACTTC
cdr3_aa: CSARDWGLGTSYEQYF

d_call: NA
v_call: TRBV15
j_call: TRBJ2-5
clone_size: few
cdr3_nt: TGTGCCACCAGCGAAGAACCGGGACTTCAGCACGAGACCCAGTACTTC
cdr3_aa: CATSEEPGLQHETQYF

d_call: TRBD2
v_call: TRBV5-1
j_call: TRBJ2-7
clone_size: NA
cdr3_nt: TGCGCCAGCAGCGCTGATACTAGCGGGAGTGGGGAGCAGTACTTC
cdr3_aa: CASSADTSGSGEQYF

d_call: NA
v_call: TRBV7-2
j_call: TRBJ1-2
clone_size: few
cdr3_nt: TGTGCCAGCAGCTTAAAAGGAGGGCCAGGAGGGAGCTATGGCTACACCTTC
cdr3_aa: CASSLKGGPGGSYGYTF

d_call: TRBD1
v_call: TRBV6-2/TRBV6-3
j_call: TRBJ1-4
clone_size: NA
cdr3_nt: TGTGCCAGCAGCTCGCCCCCCGGGACAGGGAGGGAAAAACTGTTTTTT
cdr3_aa: CASSSPPGTGREKLFF

d_call: NA
v_call: TRBV3-1
j_call: TRBJ1-1
clone_size: few
cdr3_nt: TGTGCCAGCAGCCAAGGGACAGCAGCTTCTGAAGCTTTCTTT
cdr3_aa: CASSQGTAASEAFF

d_call: TRBD1
v_call: TRBV19
j_call: TRBJ2-4
clone_size: once
cdr3_nt: TGTGCCAGTAGTACCTCCCGGGACAGGGAAAACATTCAGTACTTC
cdr3_aa: CASSTSRDRENIQYF

d_call: NA
v_call: TRBV11-1
j_call: TRBJ2-7
clone_size: many
cdr3_nt: TGTGCCAGCAGCTTCAGGGCTTCCTACGAGCAGTACTTC
cdr3_aa: CASSFRASYEQYF

d_call: NA
v_call: TRBV5-1
j_call: TRBJ2-2
clone_size: many
cdr3_nt: TGCGCCAGCAGCTTACAGGACCCTTGGGCCGGGGAGCTGTTTTTT
cdr3_aa: CASSLQDPWAGELFF

d_call: NA
v_call: TRBV27
j_call: TRBJ1-2
clone_size: few
cdr3_nt: TGTGCCAGCAGTACCGGGTTTGGTGGCTACACCTTC
cdr3_aa: CASSTGFGGYTF

d_call: NA
v_call: TRBV19
j_call: TRBJ2-7
clone_size: few
cdr3_nt: TGTGCCCGTAATGAGTCCCCCTACGAGCAGTACTTC
cdr3_aa: CARNESPYEQYF

d_call: NA
v_call: TRBV11-3
j_call: TRBJ1-1
clone_size: many
cdr3_nt: TGTGCCAGCAGCTTAGAAAGAAGGACTGAAGCTTTCTTT
cdr3_aa: CASSLERRTEAFF

d_call: NA
v_call: TRBV6-2/TRBV6-3
j_call: TRBJ2-7
clone_size: many
cdr3_nt: TGTGCCATTCGGACGGTCTACGAGCAGTACTTC
cdr3_aa: CAIRTVYEQYF

d_call: NA
v_call: TRBV30
j_call: TRBJ2-5
clone_size: many
cdr3_nt: TGTGCCTGGAGTTCATCTGGGACGGGGACCCAGTACTTC
cdr3_aa: CAWSSSGTGTQYF

d_call: NA
v_call: TRBV9
j_call: TRBJ1-2
clone_size: NA
cdr3_nt: TGTGCCAGCAGTCCAACCCTCACAGGGTTATGGGATGGCTACACCTTC
cdr3_aa: CASSPTLTGLWDGYTF

d_call: NA
v_call: TRBV4-1
j_call: TRBJ1-2
clone_size: NA
cdr3_nt: TGCGCCAGCAGCCAAGACAGACACCCAGGCTATGGCTACACCTTC
cdr3_aa: CASSQDRHPGYGYTF

d_call: NA
v_call: TRBV2
j_call: TRBJ1-4
clone_size: many
cdr3_nt: TGTGCCAGCAGTGATCAGCCTTTGGCCTCAAGGGGTGGAAAACTGTTTTTT
cdr3_aa: CASSDQPLASRGGKLFF

d_call: NA
v_call: TRBV4-2
j_call: TRBJ1-5
clone_size: NA
cdr3_nt: TGTGCCAGCAGCCAAGATCTCCAGGGAGGCAATCAGCCCCAGCATTTT
cdr3_aa: CASSQDLQGGNQPQHF

d_call: NA
v_call: TRBV10-2
j_call: TRBJ1-2
clone_size: NA
cdr3_nt: TGCGCCAGCACCGGAGGAGGGGGCTACACCTTC
cdr3_aa: CASTGGGGYTF

d_call: NA
v_call: TRBV6-9
j_call: TRBJ2-7
clone_size: many
cdr3_nt: TGTGCCAGCAGTTACTCTTTTGTTCGGGAAAACGAGCAGTACTTC
cdr3_aa: CASSYSFVRENEQYF

d_call: NA
v_call: TRBV20-1
j_call: TRBJ1-4
clone_size: many
cdr3_nt: TGCAGTGCTAGAGAATGGCAGGGTGGTGAAAAACTGTTTTTT
cdr3_aa: CSAREWQGGEKLFF

d_call: NA
v_call: TRBV29-1
j_call: TRBJ1-2
clone_size: many
cdr3_nt: TGCAGCGTTGAAGACTCGACAGATTTTGCTGGCTACACCTTC
cdr3_aa: CSVEDSTDFAGYTF

d_call: NA
v_call: TRBV20-1
j_call: TRBJ2-1
clone_size: few
cdr3_nt: TGCAGTGCTAGAGACCCCTCCTACAATGAGCAGTTCTTC
cdr3_aa: CSARDPSYNEQFF

d_call: NA
v_call: TRBV7-6
j_call: TRBJ2-5
clone_size: many
cdr3_nt: TGTGCCAGCAGCCAGGGTTGGGAGACCCAGTACTTC
cdr3_aa: CASSQGWETQYF

d_call: NA
v_call: TRBV7-9
j_call: TRBJ1-3
clone_size: NA
cdr3_nt: TGTGCCAGCAGCTTAAATTCCGGAGGGGGCTCTGGAAACACCATATATTTT
cdr3_aa: CASSLNSGGGSGNTIYF

d_call: NA
v_call: TRBV15
j_call: TRBJ2-7
clone_size: few
cdr3_nt: TGTGCCACCAGTGAAAGCACAGAGGGTGGATACGAGCAGTACTTC
cdr3_aa: CATSESTEGGYEQYF

d_call: NA
v_call: TRBV7-8
j_call: TRBJ2-7
clone_size: many
cdr3_nt: TGTGCCAGCAGCTCGGACGGTTCAGGGGAGCAGTACTTC
cdr3_aa: CASSSDGSGEQYF

d_call: NA
v_call: TRBV5-1
j_call: TRBJ1-4
clone_size: NA
cdr3_nt: TGCGCCAGCCTTAACCGGGTTGATAATGAAAAACTGTTTTTT
cdr3_aa: CASLNRVDNEKLFF

d_call: NA
v_call: TRBV20-1
j_call: TRBJ2-1
clone_size: many
cdr3_nt: TGCAGTGCTAGAGATAGTGGCGCGCGATCCTACAATGAGCAGTTCTTC
cdr3_aa: CSARDSGARSYNEQFF

d_call: TRBD1
v_call: TRBV6-1
j_call: TRBJ2-7
clone_size: many
cdr3_nt: TGTGCCAGCAGTCCCCCCCCCTTTTCGGGACAGGGGCGCGAGCAGTACTTC
cdr3_aa: CASSPPPFSGQGREQYF

d_call: NA
v_call: TRBV4-1
j_call: TRBJ2-7
clone_size: few
cdr3_nt: TGCGCCAGCAGCCCCAGCTCCCTCAGCGACAGCTCCTACGAGCAGTACTTC
cdr3_aa: CASSPSSLSDSSYEQYF

d_call: TRBD1
v_call: TRBV19
j_call: TRBJ1-1
clone_size: NA
cdr3_nt: TGTGCCAGTACCCCGGGACAGGGGAGCACTGAAGCTTTCTTT
cdr3_aa: CASTPGQGSTEAFF